Presented here are 30 T cell receptor beta chains from one specimen sequenced in a study of CD8 T cells in Susac syndrome. After extraction with the RNeasy kit, about 0.45 to 1 ug of the RNA was reverse transcribed using random hexamers. TCRdb fed the immunoSEQ multiplex PCR reads into MiXCR, producing one record per CDR3 protein. The profile shows fewer than 150,000 distinct CDR3 sequences, 85% to 95% of them singletons. The sequenced sample consisted of CD8+ T cells from PBMCs. The receptors were sampled from a human donor with Susac syndrome.

This clonotype was counted a single time. This chain uses TRBV5-4 with TRBJ2-7; 8 bases are shared with TRBD2. CDR1 and CDR2 (germline): SGHNT, YYREEE (reference sequence). With V trimmed by 4 bases and J by 0 bases, 12 bases remained unmatched. This CDR3 region has 17 residues. The CDR3 region has the DNA TGTGCCAGCAGCCCAGGAACCGGGACTAGGACCTCCTACGAGCAGTACTTC. This encodes CASSPGTGTRTSYEQYF.

V is TRBV7-9 and J is TRBJ1-1, with a possible D match to TRBD1 (5 bases). V was clipped by 5 bases and J by 6 bases, with 10 bases between them. The CDR3 extends over 12 amino acids. Germline CDR1 reads SEHNR; CDR2 reads FQNEAQ (reference sequence). Here the CDR3 reads CASSAGGAEAFF. The DNA of the CDR3 is TGTGCCAGCAGCGCAGGAGGGGCTGAAGCTTTCTTT.

The chain has TRBV9 and TRBJ1-5; possible D gene TRBD1, 5 bases. CDR3 length: 13 residues. Germline-derived CDR1 and CDR2 are SGDLS and YYNGEE. Trimming took 3 bases from V and 4 from J, leaving 8 bases between them. The CDR3, as DNA: TGTGCCAGCAGCGCAGAGGGGAATCAGCCCCAGCATTTT. Amino acids: CASSAEGNQPQHF.

This chain connects TRBV2 to TRBJ1-2; possibly TRBD1 for D (6 bases). Germline V gene lookup returns CDR1 SNHLY and CDR2 FYNNEI. This CDR3 has 18 amino acids. Trimming took off 0 bases at V and 7 bases at J, with 24 bases between the two ends. DNA for the CDR3: TGTGCCAGCAGTGAAGCGCTTCTGGAGACAGGTGAAGGCGCTGGCTACACCTTC. It specifies CASSEALLETGEGAGYTF.

CDR3 sequence (DNA): TGCAGTGCTAGAGACGGGAAGCGGGAGGGTGCATGGGCGGCCTACAATGAGCAGTTCTTC. This codes for CSARDGKREGAWAAYNEQFF. The chain combines TRBV20-1 with TRBJ2-1, with 10 bases fitting TRBD2. This CDR3 is 20 amino acids long. V lost 0 bases and J lost 2; bases outside the gene matches: 16. Germline V gene data show CDR1 as DFQATT and CDR2 as SNEGSKA (reference sequence).

The rearrangement uses TRBV4-2 and TRBJ1-2; perhaps TRBD1 as D (5 bases). Trimming removed 1 base from V and 4 bases from J, with 13 bases in between. The CDR3 is made up of 15 amino acids. Germline assignment: CDR1 LGHNA and CDR2 YNFKEQ. The CDR3 bases are TGTGCCAGCAGCCAAGCCCGGGACGGCGGCTATGGCTACACCTTC. Its translation: CASSQARDGGYGYTF.

The CDR3 DNA follows: TGTGCCAGCAGTCCCCAGGGCTACGAGCAGTACTTC. Translating it yields CASSPQGYEQYF. The V gene is TRBV28, the J gene TRBJ2-7; D possibly corresponds to TRBD1 (5 bases). Trimming left V 5 bases short and J 3 bases short, with 8 bases between. The length of the CDR3 is 12 residues. Germline V lookup: CDR1 MDHEN, CDR2 SYDVKM.

V and J are TRBV5-4 and TRBJ2-7; a possible D gene is TRBD2 (6 bases). Germline values: CDR1 SGHNT, CDR2 YYREEE (reference sequence). Trimming stripped 3 bases from V and 6 bases from J, with 10 bases between. The CDR3 totals 12 residues. CDR3 bases: TGTGCCAGCAGCTCGGAGGGGCGCGAGCAGTACTTC. Its translation: CASSSEGREQYF.

The chain links TRBV20-1 to TRBJ2-2; D gene uncertain. V lost 3 bases to trimming and J lost 1 base, with 6 bases between them. The CDR3 runs to 13 residues. Germline V gives CDR1 DFQATT, CDR2 SNEGSKA (reference sequence). Here the CDR3 reads CSASGRNTGELFF. Written as DNA, the CDR3 is TGCAGTGCTAGCGGACGGAACACCGGGGAGCTGTTTTTT.

The chain carries TRBV7-9 and TRBJ1-2; D remains ambiguous. This CDR3 has 14 residues. Germline CDR1 is SEHNR and CDR2 is FQNEAQ (reference sequence). Between the trimmed V and J ends, which lost 4 bases and 2 bases, there was a span of 11 bases. In nucleotides, the CDR3 is TGTGCCAGCAGCTCCGAGGGCCTGAACTATGGCTACACCTTC. Translation: CASSSEGLNYGYTF.

The sample holds one count of this clonotype. The chain employs TRBV5-4 and TRBJ2-7; D is ambiguous. This CDR3 has 13 amino acids. V lost 0 bases to trimming and J lost 2 bases, with 6 bases between them. Germline CDR1 reads SGHNT; CDR2 reads YYREEE (reference sequence). This chain's CDR3 is CASSLERTYEQYF. CDR3 coding DNA: TGTGCCAGCAGCTTGGAAAGGACCTACGAGCAGTACTTC.

The rearrangement uses TRBV2 and TRBJ2-1, with D unclear. This CDR3 comprises 12 residues. V shed 8 bases and J shed 9 bases, with 14 bases lying between them. From germline, CDR1 is SNHLY and CDR2 FYNNEI. CDR3 loop: CASELETGEQFF. The CDR3 DNA follows: TGTGCCAGCGAATTGGAGACGGGTGAGCAGTTCTTC.

This clonotype has a single count. J is TRBJ2-3 and V is TRBV20-1; 7 nucleotides line up with TRBD2. Looked up from germline, CDR1 is DFQATT and CDR2 is SNEGSKA (reference sequence). The CDR3 has 13 residues. V was pared by 6 bases and J by 4 bases, with 7 bases of the junction left unmatched. The chain's CDR3 is CSARSGNADTQYF. CDR3 nucleotides: TGCAGTGCCAGAAGCGGGAACGCAGATACGCAGTATTTT.

This chain uses TRBV4-1 with TRBJ2-1; 7 bases align to TRBD2. The CDR3 extends over 16 amino acids. After removal of 2 bases from V and 1 base from J, the junction contained 5 bases not matched to a gene. Germline V gene sequence: CDR1 MGHRA, CDR2 YSYEKL. The CDR3 nucleotides are TGCGCCAGCAGCCAAAGGGGCGGGAGTTCCTACAATGAGCAGTTCTTC. This codes for CASSQRGGSSYNEQFF.

The chain joins TRBV5-1 to TRBJ2-7; D remains unclear. V was cut by 4 bases and J by 2 bases, with 10 bases left in between. The germline V gene encodes CDR1 SGHRS and CDR2 YFSETQ. This CDR3 has 13 residues. The CDR3 bases are TGCGCCAGCAGCCCCCCAACAACCTACGAGCAGTACTTC. It is translated as CASSPPTTYEQYF.

The chain joins TRBV3-1 to TRBJ2-3; 9 bases are a match to TRBD2. CDR1 is LGHDT and CDR2 is YNNKEL in the germline V gene (reference sequence). The length of the CDR3 is 18 residues. V was clipped by 4 bases and J by 1 base; unmatched bases: 12. CDR3 bases: TGTGCCAGCAGCCTAAAACCGGGACTAGCCGAGCGCACAGATACGCAGTATTTT. The encoded protein is CASSLKPGLAERTDTQYF.

CDR3 sequence (DNA): TGTGCCAGCCTACACAGGGATAATGAGCAGTTCTTC. Translated: CASLHRDNEQFF. V gene TRBV28 combines with J gene TRBJ2-1, with D perhaps matching TRBD1 (6 bases). CDR1 MDHEN and CDR2 SYDVKM come from the germline V gene. Trimming cost V 8 bases and J 7 bases, with 12 bases left between them. This CDR3 comprises 12 residues.

This clonotype has just one count. The CDR3 sequence: CASSFGGSSQETQYF. In nucleotides, the CDR3 is TGTGCCAGCAGCTTCGGCGGGAGTAGTCAAGAGACCCAGTACTTC. The chain joins TRBV9 to TRBJ2-5, with TRBD2 matching over 7 bases. The germline V gene encodes CDR1 SGDLS and CDR2 YYNGEE. This CDR3 contains 15 residues. V lost 4 bases to trimming and J lost 2 bases; unmatched junction nucleotides: 8.

CDR3 amino acids: CATSERTVQPQHF. In nucleotides, the CDR3 is TGTGCCACCAGTGAACGGACGGTCCAGCCCCAGCATTTT. The chain employs TRBV24-1 and TRBJ1-5, with D unresolved. Deletions cut 4 bases from V and 7 bases from J, with 10 bases between. CDR3 length equals 13 residues. Germline V gives CDR1 KGHDR, CDR2 SFDVKD.

The V and J genes are TRBV7-9 and TRBJ2-7; D ambiguous. The germline CDR1 and CDR2 sequences are SEHNR and FQNEAQ (reference sequence). The germline V and J ends were trimmed by 5 bases and 3 bases, with 8 bases remaining between them. CDR3 length equals 12 residues. CDR3 residues: CASSPYLYEQYF. In DNA, the CDR3 is TGTGCCAGCAGCCCTTACCTCTACGAGCAGTACTTC.

The genes are TRBV20-1 and TRBJ2-1, with 10 bases matching TRBD2. CDR1 is DFQATT and CDR2 is SNEGSKA in the germline V gene (reference sequence). This CDR3 region has 14 residues. V dropped 5 bases and J dropped 4; count of bases not matched to a gene: 5. This CDR3 reads CSALAGGPYNEQFF. The CDR3 DNA reads as TGCAGTGCTTTAGCGGGAGGCCCATACAATGAGCAGTTCTTC.

This chain uses TRBV28 with TRBJ2-3; D possibly corresponds to TRBD2 (6 bases). The CDR3 consists of 16 residues. The germline V gene encodes CDR1 MDHEN and CDR2 SYDVKM. Trimming stripped 5 bases from V and 2 bases from J, with 17 bases between. The CDR3 loop reads CASSPLPGADTDTQYF. CDR3 nucleotides: TGTGCCAGCAGTCCCCTCCCGGGAGCCGACACAGATACGCAGTATTTT.

The chain employs TRBV5-6 and TRBJ1-2; D is undetermined. The CDR3 contains 13 residues. V gave up 7 bases and J gave up 5 bases, with 15 bases separating them. CDR1 is SGHDT, CDR2 YYEEEE, per germline. CDR3 DNA: TGTGCCAGCGCGGAGGGTAGCGGGTATGGCTACACCTTC. Protein product: CASAEGSGYGYTF. Looking up the rest from reference TRBV5-6 and TRBJ1-2 gives the full variable domain: DAGVTQSPTHLIKTRGQQVTLRCSPKSGHDTVSWYQQALGQGPQFIFQYYEEEERQRGNFPDRFSGHQFPNYSSELNVNALLLGDSALYLCASAEGSGYGYTFGSGTRLTVV.

V and J are TRBV27 and TRBJ1-5, with a weak D call TRBD1 (6 bases). CDR1 and CDR2 (germline): MNHEY, SMNVEV (reference sequence). This CDR3 is built from 14 residues. The ends were cut back, 3 bases at V and 6 bases at J, with 12 bases in the middle. The CDR3, as DNA: TGTGCCAGCAGTTTTACAGGGAGCCCTCAGCCCCAGCATTTT. This codes for CASSFTGSPQPQHF.

This clonotype was observed a few times. This rearrangement joins TRBV5-1 to TRBJ1-5; D is undetermined. Trimming removed 6 bases at V and 4 bases at J, with 2 bases between. Looked up from germline, CDR1 is SGHRS and CDR2 is YFSETQ. The CDR3 length is 10 residues. CDR3 DNA: TGCGCCAGCATTAATCAGCCCCAGCATTTT. It translates to CASINQPQHF.

The chain recombines TRBV29-1 with TRBJ2-1, with unresolved D. Per germline, CDR1 SQVTM and CDR2 ANQGSEA. The V end was cut by 5 bases, the J end by 9 bases, with 14 bases between. This CDR3 is 12 amino acids long. CDR3 in amino acids: CSVYQTQTEQFF. The CDR3 region has the DNA TGCAGCGTTTACCAGACCCAGACTGAGCAGTTCTTC.

This chain's CDR3 is CASSNPRSAGIDHEQFF. CDR3 coding DNA: TGTGCCAGCTCAAATCCACGCTCAGCGGGGATCGACCATGAGCAGTTCTTC. V usage is TRBV18 and J usage is TRBJ2-1; 7 positions match TRBD2. The V gene's germline CDR1 is KGHSH and CDR2 LQKENI. The CDR3 length is 17 residues. Trimming removed 5 bases from V and 8 bases from J; junction bases left unmatched: 18.

V and J are TRBV2 and TRBJ2-1, with D uncertain. Germline V gives CDR1 SNHLY, CDR2 FYNNEI. The CDR3 is 13 residues long. Trimming pared 11 bases from V and 5 bases from J, leaving 16 bases between. CDR3 sequence: CALFSELNNEQFF. The DNA for the CDR3 is TGTGCCTTATTTAGTGAATTAAACAATGAGCAGTTCTTC.

The genes are TRBV3-1 and TRBJ2-5, with TRBD2 identical over 8 bases. CDR3 length: 15 amino acids. The J segment lost 3 bases and the V segment lost 3 bases, leaving 6 bases of the junction unmatched. CDR1 is LGHDT and CDR2 is YNNKEL in the germline V gene (reference sequence). CDR3 sequence (DNA): TGTGCCAGCAGCCACCGGAAACTAGCGGAAGAGACCCAGTACTTC. It translates to CASSHRKLAEETQYF.

This chain uses TRBV12-3 or TRBV12-4 with TRBJ2-5, with unresolved D. The CDR3 spans 13 residues. V lost 4 bases to trimming and J lost 5 bases, with 11 bases between them. The CDR3 DNA is TGTGCCAGCAGTTCTGGTGGATTGGAGACCCAGTACTTC. This gives the protein CASSSGGLETQYF.